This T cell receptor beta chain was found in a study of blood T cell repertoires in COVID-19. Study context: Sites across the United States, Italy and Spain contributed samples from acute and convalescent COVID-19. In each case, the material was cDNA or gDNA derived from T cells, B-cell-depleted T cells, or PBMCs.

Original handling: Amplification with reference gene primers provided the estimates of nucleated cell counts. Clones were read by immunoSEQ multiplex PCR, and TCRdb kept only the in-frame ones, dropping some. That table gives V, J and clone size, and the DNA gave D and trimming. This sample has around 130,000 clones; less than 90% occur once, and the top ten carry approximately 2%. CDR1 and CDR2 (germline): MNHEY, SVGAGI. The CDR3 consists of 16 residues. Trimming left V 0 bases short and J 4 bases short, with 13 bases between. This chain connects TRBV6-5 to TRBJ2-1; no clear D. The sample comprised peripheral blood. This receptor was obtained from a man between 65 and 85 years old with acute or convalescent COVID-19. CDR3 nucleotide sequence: TGTGCCAGCAGTTACTCGATACCATCTACGTACAATGAGCAGTTCTTC. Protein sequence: CASSYSIPSTYNEQFF.